This paragraph reports one T cell receptor beta chain. Its target antigen remains unknown. No qualities accompany the bases; no much larger clone lies one base away. The data were obtained in a study of blood T cell repertoires in COVID-19 (dated by TCRdb to between 2020 and 2021). For context, the study as a whole: Samples covering the acute and convalescent phases of COVID-19 were provided by collaborators in the United States, Italy and Spain. Nearly every sample came with metadata listing a de-identified subject ID, COVID-19 status, age in years and sex. The samples were drawn from the first 160 participants of the ongoing ImmuneRACE study and from about 1,200 subjects provided by 6 global collaborators. Subjects who had been exposed to COVID-19, were actively infected with it, or had recovered from it provided the deeply sampled blood TCRbeta repertoires that made up the dataset. Where available, HLA class I and class II types were taken from metadata supplied by the sample provider and were not determined by assay-based typing. The repertoires were released in a freely available public database intended as a resource for research on the immune response to SARS-CoV-2. The material from the prospective study consisted of cDNA or gDNA derived from T cells, B-cell-depleted T cells, or PBMCs. General conclusions and limits of the study: Clinical and demographic metadata were provided uncurated, with the amount varying by source and participant.

In Seattle, one collaborating source enrolled patients while the infection was active and tracked those patients longitudinally over the course of disease. The collaborating institutions used their own protocols to collect whole blood in K2EDTA tubes. For TCRbeta analysis, collaborators shipped samples as frozen whole blood, isolated PBMCs, or DNA extracted from either of those sample types. TCRbeta CDR3 regions were amplified from genomic DNA using the immunoSEQ Assay, a bias-controlled multiplex PCR. The authors processed their data as follows. The number of nucleated cells in each sample was estimated from the amplification of reference gene primers within the assay. To quantify the absolute abundance of each unique TCRbeta CDR3 rearrangement, sequence reads were collapsed and filtered. For each sample, productive Simpson clonality was calculated as the square root of Simpson's diversity index across productive rearrangements. The source is immuneACCESS, and TCRdb retained only in-frame sequences with V and J called. Part of the clones is not carried over; for the studies checked, unresolved V genes explain less than half of this, and the remainder is unexplained. V and J calls and clone size are those listed in that table; D and trimming were worked out from the DNA. This sample has over 200,000 clones in its table, and more than 80% of those were observed once. 2.7% of the sample lies in the top ten.

The CDR3 starts with the cysteine, ends with the phenylalanine, and has 19 residues. This entry keeps only the CDR3 DNA: 57 bases, framed from base 1. Taken from the germline V gene, the CDR1 and CDR2 loops are MNHEY and SVGEGT. At the junction V is shortened by 0 bases and J by 5 bases; bases outside the gene matches: 14. Sequencing input: peripheral blood. The chain joins TRBV6-2 or TRBV6-3 to TRBJ2-2; 8 junctional bases match TRBD1. The TCR was taken from a man in his thirties or forties with COVID-19, enrolled during active disease. The DNA sequence is given as TGTGCCAGCAGTTACTCGATCTCCAACCACAGGGGGTCGACCGGGGAGCTGTTTTTT. It specifies CASSYSISNHRGSTGELFF.